The 9 T cell receptor beta chains below all came from one sample that was sequenced in a study of T cell responses to AZD1222 COVID-19 vaccine. Measured with immunoSEQ multiplex PCR; TCRdb has only the in-frame clones, and not every one. In the table there are around 140,000 clones, about 94% of which are singletons. The material sequenced was peripheral blood, taken on day 0 of AZD1222 vaccination. These receptors were taken from an adult in good health.

The chain employs TRBV16 and TRBJ2-2, with D possibly TRBD1 on 7 matching bases. V was pared by 0 bases and J by 3 bases, with 8 bases between. Germline V gene lookup returns CDR1 KGHSY and CDR2 FQNENV. The CDR3 spans 15 residues. The CDR3 coding sequence is TGTGCCAGCAGCCAATCCAGGGGGGACACCGGGGAGCTGTTTTTT. Translation gives CASSQSRGDTGELFF.

The rearrangement links TRBV6-5 to TRBJ1-1, with TRBD1 matching 8 bases. This CDR3 is 13 amino acids long. CDR1 is MNHEY, CDR2 SVGAGI, per germline. V was clipped by 7 bases and J by 1 base; unmatched bases: 2. CDR3 nucleotides: TGTGCCAGCACTGGACAGGGGAACACTGAAGCTTTCTTT. It is translated as CASTGQGNTEAFF.

The chain links TRBV28 to TRBJ1-1; 7 nucleotides match TRBD1. The CDR3 length is 14 residues. Germline lookup yields CDR1 MDHEN and CDR2 SYDVKM. V shed 7 bases, J shed 7 bases, and the junction held 12 bases outside the gene matches. CDR3 DNA sequence: TGTGCCAGCACCCTTACAGGGGACTGGGGTGAAGCTTTCTTT. This sequence encodes CASTLTGDWGEAFF.

This clone showed up just once. The CDR3 coding sequence is TGTGCCAGCAGCTTTAGGGGTTTAGGGAGCAATCAGCCCCAGCATTTT. It yields the protein CASSFRGLGSNQPQHF. This chain connects TRBV5-6 to TRBJ1-5; possible D gene TRBD1, 5 bases. Germline lookup yields CDR1 SGHDT and CDR2 YYEEEE. The CDR3 has 16 amino acids. The germline V and J ends were trimmed by 2 bases and 1 base, with 13 bases remaining between them.

The chain combines TRBV30 with TRBJ1-1, with D possibly being TRBD1 (5 bases). The CDR3 spans 13 residues. CDR1 is GTSNPN and CDR2 is SVGIG in the germline V gene (reference sequence). Trimming pared 3 bases from V and 3 bases from J, leaving 11 bases between. The CDR3 bases are TGTGCCTGGAGCCCCGGAGGGGACACTGAAGCTTTCTTT. Its protein product is CAWSPGGDTEAFF.

The chain uses TRBV19 and TRBJ2-3; D perhaps matches TRBD1 (6 bases). The germline gives CDR1 LNHDA, CDR2 SQIVND (reference sequence). With 5 bases removed from V and 2 bases from J, the gap between germline ends came to 14 bases. CDR3 length: 15 residues. The CDR3 protein is CASSVARGYTDTQYF. The CDR3 region has the DNA TGTGCCAGTAGTGTTGCCAGGGGATACACAGATACGCAGTATTTT.

The chain carries TRBV9 and TRBJ1-3; D perhaps matches TRBD1 (6 bases). Germline values: CDR1 SGDLS, CDR2 YYNGEE. The CDR3 length is 16 residues. V lost 0 bases to trimming and J lost 4 bases, with 14 bases between them. This chain's CDR3 is CASSVEVAGVGNTIYF. The CDR3 DNA is TGTGCCAGCAGCGTAGAGGTGGCAGGGGTCGGAAACACCATATATTTT.

This chain connects TRBV27 to TRBJ2-2; D possibly corresponds to TRBD2 (5 bases). The CDR3 sequence is 19 residues long. The germline CDR1 and CDR2 sequences are MNHEY and SMNVEV (reference sequence). V was pared by 4 bases and J by 3 bases, with 24 bases between. The DNA of the CDR3 is TGTGCCAGCAGTTCAAATCGGCTGGCCCCGGGATCGGACACCGGGGAGCTGTTTTTT. As protein: CASSSNRLAPGSDTGELFF.

This chain uses TRBV15 with TRBJ2-7; possibly TRBD2 for D (6 bases). V dropped 6 bases and J dropped 2 bases, with 14 bases sitting between them. The CDR3 consists of 14 residues. The germline V gene has CDR1 LNHNV and CDR2 YYDKDF (reference sequence). Here the CDR3 DNA reads TGTGCCACCAGAGAGGGCGGAGGGACCTACGAGCAGTACTTC. This gives the protein CATREGGGTYEQYF.